This is a list of T cell receptor beta chains from one sample in a study of cytomegalovirus exposure and HLA in healthy donors. The table came from immunoSEQ multiplex PCR; TCRdb's copy has only in-frame clones and leaves some out. Among fewer than 85,000 clones, over 60% were seen once, and the ten largest hold 11%. Material: PBMCs. The receptors shown here come from a middle-aged woman in good health and CMV-seropositive. CDR3s include the opening cysteine and the closing phenylalanine or tryptophan. D genes are given only for firm matches. Clone size is not always given. Where it is, it says once, few, many or a class for expanded clones.

>.|.|TRBV11-2|TRBJ1-4
CASRSGINEKLFF
TGTGCCAGCAGATCCGGGATTAATGAAAAACTGTTTTTT
>.|.|TRBV11-2|TRBJ2-7
CASSTGTTFYEQYF
TGTGCCAGCAGCACCGGGACAACGTTCTACGAGCAGTACTTC
>.|.|TRBV6-5|TRBJ1-2
CASSYSPDYGYTF
TGTGCCAGCAGTTACTCGCCAGACTATGGCTACACCTTC
>.|.|TRBV5-4|TRBJ2-4
CASSLGGGHLRKNIQYF
TGTGCCAGCAGCTTGGGGGGGGGACACCTCCGCAAAAACATTCAGTACTTC
>many|.|TRBV27|TRBJ2-2
CASTSVQGLSTGELFF
TGTGCCAGCACGTCTGTGCAGGGATTGTCCACCGGGGAGCTGTTTTTT
>once|.|TRBV7-9|TRBJ2-3
CASLRYGVTDTQYF
TGTGCCAGCCTCCGGTACGGGGTTACAGATACGCAGTATTTT
>.|TRBD1|TRBV7-2|TRBJ1-2
CASSFPGQGASYTF
TGTGCCAGTAGCTTTCCGGGACAGGGCGCTAGTTACACCTTC
>.|.|TRBV5-4|TRBJ2-2
CASSANLNTGELFF
TGTGCCAGCAGCGCAAACTTGAACACCGGGGAGCTGTTTTTT
>.|TRBD2|TRBV27|TRBJ2-5
CASRRGAGGYQETQYF
TGTGCCAGCAGGAGGGGGGCGGGGGGGTACCAAGAGACCCAGTACTTC
>.|TRBD2|TRBV30|TRBJ2-7
CAWSPRRTSGSFSEQYF
TGTGCCTGGAGTCCCAGACGAACTAGCGGGAGTTTCTCCGAGCAGTACTTC
>.|TRBD1|TRBV19|TRBJ2-3
CASSTARTGGRADTQYF
TGTGCCAGTAGTACCGCCCGGACAGGGGGTCGAGCAGATACGCAGTATTTT
>.|TRBD1|TRBV4-3|TRBJ1-2
CASSPQDRGQYGYTF
TGCGCCAGCAGCCCACAGGACAGGGGGCAATATGGCTACACCTTC
>.|.|TRBV9|TRBJ2-7
CASSVGGGHAYEQYF
TGTGCCAGCAGCGTAGGGGGTGGACATGCCTACGAGCAGTACTTC
>.|.|TRBV25-1|TRBJ2-7
CASSKTTLINYEQYF
TGTGCCAGCAGTAAGACTACACTTATAAACTACGAGCAGTACTTC
>.|TRBD2|TRBV7-9|TRBJ2-5
CASSSSGTKETQYF
TGTGCCAGCAGCTCATCCGGGACTAAAGAGACCCAGTACTTC
>few|TRBD1|TRBV4-1|TRBJ1-1
CASSREGTENTEAFF
TGCGCCAGCAGCCGGGAAGGGACAGAGAACACTGAAGCTTTCTTT
>.|TRBD1|TRBV30|TRBJ1-1
CAWKRGGVGARAFF
TGTGCCTGGAAACGAGGGGGCGTGGGTGCTAGAGCTTTCTTT
>.|.|TRBV15|TRBJ1-6
CATSAGGHSPLHF
TGTGCCACCAGCGCTGGCGGCCATTCACCCCTCCACTTT
>.|.|TRBV6-5|TRBJ1-2
CASHPGNYGYTF
TGTGCCAGCCACCCGGGAAACTATGGCTACACCTTC
>few|.|TRBV7-7|TRBJ1-3
CASSPSSGNGNTIYF
TGTGCTAGCAGCCCCTCTTCGGGGAATGGGAACACCATATATTTT
>.|.|TRBV6-5|TRBJ2-2
CASSYGSGSAGELFF
TGTGCCAGCAGTTACGGGTCAGGGTCAGCCGGGGAGCTGTTTTTT
>.|TRBD2|TRBV7-2|TRBJ2-5
CASSLAGLAETQYF
TGTGCCAGCAGCTTAGCGGGACTAGCCGAGACCCAGTACTTC
>.|.|TRBV4-2|TRBJ1-6
CASSQGAWVSNSPLHF
TGTGCCAGCAGCCAAGGGGCCTGGGTTTCTAATTCACCCCTCCACTTT
>.|.|TRBV7-8|TRBJ2-1
CASSWTRAEEQFF
TGTGCCAGCAGCTGGACCCGAGCGGAGGAGCAGTTCTTC
>few|.|TRBV6-5|TRBJ2-7
CASSYSGESHYEQYF
TGTGCCAGCAGTTACTCGGGAGAGTCACACTACGAGCAGTACTTC
>many|.|TRBV19|TRBJ1-1
CASSILLEAEAFF
TGTGCCAGTAGTATCCTCTTAGAGGCAGAAGCTTTCTTT
>.|TRBD1|TRBV30|TRBJ1-2
CAWSNDRGPYGYTF
TGTGCCTGGAGTAACGACAGGGGGCCATATGGCTACACCTTC
>once|TRBD1|TRBV5-4|TRBJ2-2
CASSLRGNKVTGELFF
TGTGCCAGCAGCCTCAGGGGGAACAAAGTCACCGGGGAGCTGTTTTTT
>.|TRBD1|TRBV6-1|TRBJ1-1
CASSETGPNTEAFF
TGTGCCAGCAGTGAGACAGGGCCGAACACTGAAGCTTTCTTT
>.|TRBD1|TRBV6-1|TRBJ2-7
CASKRQGAGEQYF
TGTGCCAGCAAGCGGCAGGGGGCAGGGGAGCAGTACTTC
>few|TRBD2|TRBV5-1|TRBJ2-6
CASSPGGANSGANVLTF
TGCGCCAGCAGCCCGGGGGGGGCTAACTCTGGGGCCAACGTCCTGACTTTC
>.|.|TRBV29-1|TRBJ1-2
CSVFTGGYTF
TGCAGCGTCTTCACGGGGGGCTACACCTTC
>.|.|TRBV9|TRBJ2-2
CASSDTNTGELFF
TGTGCCAGCAGCGACACGAACACCGGGGAGCTGTTTTTT
>.|.|TRBV19|TRBJ2-7
CASSMGRGTEQYF
TGTGCCAGTAGTATGGGCAGGGGAACCGAGCAGTACTTC
>.|TRBD1|TRBV19|TRBJ2-7
CASSETGALGEQYF
TGTGCCAGTAGTGAGACAGGGGCGTTGGGCGAGCAGTACTTC
>few|.|TRBV5-1|TRBJ2-6
CASRTYPDSGANVLTF
TGCGCCAGCAGAACTTATCCTGACTCTGGGGCCAACGTCCTGACTTTC
>.|TRBD2|TRBV5-1|TRBJ2-1
CASSPEGLAGTYNEQFF
TGCGCCAGCAGCCCGGAGGGACTAGCGGGGACCTACAATGAGCAGTTCTTC
>.|TRBD2|TRBV2|TRBJ2-2
CASMGLAGSPNTGELFF
TGTGCCAGCATGGGACTAGCGGGCTCACCGAACACCGGGGAGCTGTTTTTT
>.|.|TRBV30|TRBJ2-1
CAWSAYSGTYNEQFF
TGTGCCTGGAGTGCCTATAGCGGTACCTACAATGAGCAGTTCTTC
>few|.|TRBV10-3|TRBJ2-6
CAISESSSGANVLTF
TGTGCCATCAGTGAATCCAGCTCTGGGGCCAACGTCCTGACTTTC
>.|.|TRBV18|TRBJ1-2
CASSRGQFNYGYTF
TGTGCCAGCTCCAGAGGACAATTCAACTATGGCTACACCTTC
>.|.|TRBV27|TRBJ2-7
CASSSSYEQYF
TGTGCCAGCAGTTCTTCCTACGAGCAGTACTTC